This T cell receptor beta chain was found in a study of T cells in Graves' hyperthyroidism and ophthalmopathy (dated by TCRdb to the late 2010s). For context, the study as a whole: Peripheral blood was sampled at the time of initial diagnosis, prior to any treatment. An independent validation cohort of 18 to 20 hyperthyroidism patients and more than 15 patients who later progressed to ophthalmopathy tested prospective prediction of ophthalmopathy. After sampling, hyperthyroidism patients received methimazole starting at 30 mg daily, and ophthalmopathy patients received high-dose intravenous methylprednisolone. The study also compared thyroid tissue and blood T-cell repertoires from about six Graves' hyperthyroidism patients. TCR V-J signatures able to tell the groups apart were searched for in a discovery cohort of some 100 patients, of whom roughly 42 had Graves' ophthalmopathy and more than 55 had stable Graves' hyperthyroidism. TCR Vbeta CDR3 sequencing of 120 to 150 peripheral blood samples (approximately 44 ophthalmopathy, 75 hyperthyroidism and some 17 progressor patients) is reported in the paper. The 90 or so discovery patients were randomly split 7:3 into training and test sets. General findings and caveats noted by the study authors: A model built on a 13 V-J signature distinguished ophthalmopathy from stable hyperthyroidism, reaching 87.88% sensitivity and 81.08% specificity in cross-validation and 80%/75% in testing. Sample size was not statistically predetermined, and blinding of investigators to group allocation was not performed. Most expanded thyroid clonotypes (frequency above 0.001) were also found in blood, which suggests that blood repertoires may mirror thyroid immune responses. During validation, the model predicted progression to ophthalmopathy a median of about 6.3 months ahead of onset, with approximately 71% sensitivity and less than 85% specificity.

TCR beta CDR3 regions were amplified from RNA transcripts. For the first round of RT-PCR on the TCR CDR3, the HTBI primer set was used together with the Qiagen OneStep RT-PCR kit. The libraries were constructed in a second round of multiplex PCR and then size-selected and purified. Libraries were sequenced paired-end with 100 bp reads on an Illumina HiSeq2000. In the original analysis: Raw data were processed with SOAPnuke, discarding reads with adapters, uncalled bases, mean Phred below 15, or no exact constant-primer or identifier match. COPE v1.2.5 was used to merge the high-quality paired reads, and each unique nucleotide sequence was defined as a clonotype. MiTCR v1.1 was used to align clonotypes to the IMGT TRBV, TRBD and TRBJ reference segments. Only V-J combinations with frequency above 0.0001, covering 98% to 99.2% of repertoires, were analysed. A TCS score was defined as the ratio of F50 (clonal expansion) to E x V (chaos), with BLOSUM62-based TCRdist applied between CDR3 peptides within each V-J. Welch's t-statistics and random forest reduced just over 500 V-J features to roughly 13, which were used in a naive Bayes classifier (R e1071). Using fastp trimming at Q25 and MiXCR clonotype assembly, TCRdb reanalyzed the public sequencing data and kept in-frame beta chains. Every distinct CDR3 protein forms one entry, paired with its most common genes and DNA. What appears here as the V and J calls and clone size reflects TCRdb's work, not the paper's. The sample yields around 690,000 distinct CDR3 sequences; 17% were counted once. The biggest ten clones account for around 15% of the sample.

Stable Graves' hyperthyroidism was defined as the absence of progression to ophthalmopathy over 18 months of follow-up. Hyperthyroidism patients were aged 18 to 65 years and newly diagnosed, with disease duration of less than 2 months. The study excluded patients with uncontrolled infections, other autoimmune diseases, pregnancy or lactation. Clinical symptoms, serum thyroxine and TRAb, thyroid ultrasound, and orbital computed tomography formed the basis for the diagnoses. PBMCs were isolated from about 10 ml of fresh peripheral blood by Ficoll-Paque density gradient centrifugation. Trizol reagent was used to extract total RNA, and RNA quality was then checked on an Agilent 2100 Bioanalyzer. The germline V gene provides CDR1 MDHEN and CDR2 SYDVKM. Trimming costs V 8 bases and J 0 bases, and their ends lie 32 bases apart. The CDR3 contains 21 residues, cysteine and phenylalanine counted. Just the 63-base CDR3 DNA is kept, in frame starting at base 1.

A note on this clonotype: Its antigen is unknown. Base-call qualities are not available, and no considerably larger clone is one nucleotide away.

Sample: blood. The sequence derives from a man aged 50 or older with Graves' hyperthyroidism. The rearranged segments are TRBV28 and TRBJ1-5, with no confident D gene call. The nucleotide sequence reads as follows: TGTGCCAGCTCACCAGAACGGGTCCCACGGCCCCGGCTTCGTAGCAATCAGCCCCAGCATTTT. It encodes CASSPERVPRPRLRSNQPQHF.